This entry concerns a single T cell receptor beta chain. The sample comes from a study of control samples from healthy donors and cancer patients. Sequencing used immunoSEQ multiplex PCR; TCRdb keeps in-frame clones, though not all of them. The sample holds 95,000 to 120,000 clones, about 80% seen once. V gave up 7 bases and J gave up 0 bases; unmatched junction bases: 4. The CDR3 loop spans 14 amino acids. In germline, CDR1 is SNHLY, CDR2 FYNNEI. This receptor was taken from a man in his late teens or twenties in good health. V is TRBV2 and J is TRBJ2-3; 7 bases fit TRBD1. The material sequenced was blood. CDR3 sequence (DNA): TGTGCCAGCATACAGGGGACAAGCACAGATACGCAGTATTTT. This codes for CASIQGTSTDTQYF. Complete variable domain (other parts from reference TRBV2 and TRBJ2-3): EPEVTQTPSHQVTQMGQEVILRCVPISNHLYFYWYRQILGQKVEFLVSFYNNEISEKSEIFDDQFSVERPDGSNFTLKIRSTKLEDSAMYFCASIQGTSTDTQYFGPGTRLTVL.